Below are 19 T cell receptor beta chains sequenced from a single sample in a study of identical twins. TCRdb used MiXCR to reprocess the 5' RACE reads, holding one entry per CDR3 protein. The data hold about 480,000 distinct CDR3 sequences, with more than 13% observed a single time. The sample also formed part of further work on yellow fever vaccine responses in identical twins.

The specimen was CD4+ T cells sorted from blood. These receptors all stem from a young woman in good health.

The genes are TRBV9 and TRBJ2-1, with 7 bases that match TRBD2. V was pared by 5 bases and J by 4 bases, with 9 bases of the junction left unmatched. CDR1 is SGDLS and CDR2 is YYNGEE in the germline V gene. The CDR3 has 15 residues. CDR3 in amino acids: CASSRVVAGYNEQFF. The CDR3 nucleotides read TGTGCCAGCAGTAGGGTAGTAGCGGGTTACAATGAGCAGTTCTTC.

Written as DNA, the CDR3 is TGCAGTGCTAGAGAGATGAGACAGGGTAATTACGAGCAGTACTTC. It yields the protein CSAREMRQGNYEQYF. The chain employs TRBV20-1 and TRBJ2-7, with 7 positions matching TRBD1. Germline assignment: CDR1 DFQATT and CDR2 SNEGSKA (reference sequence). Trimming at V came to 0 bases and at J to 4 bases, leaving 9 bases not matched to a gene. This CDR3 is 15 amino acids long.

The rearrangement links TRBV7-9 to TRBJ2-5; no definite D call. Per the germline V gene, CDR1 is SEHNR and CDR2 is FQNEAQ (reference sequence). The CDR3 totals 14 residues. With 2 bases removed from V and 6 bases from J, the gap between germline ends came to 13 bases. CDR3 sequence (DNA): TGTGCCAGCAGCTTAACACAATCAATACAGACCCAGTACTTC. This sequence encodes CASSLTQSIQTQYF.

Only a few counts were recorded for this clonotype. V and J are TRBV20-1 and TRBJ2-5; D perhaps matches TRBD2 (7 bases). The V gene's germline CDR1 is DFQATT and CDR2 SNEGSKA (reference sequence). The CDR3 runs 12 residues. The CDR3 spells CSRPGGGETQYF. In nucleotides, the CDR3 is TGCAGCCGTCCGGGGGGCGGAGAGACCCAGTACTTC.

This sequence joins TRBV4-3 and TRBJ2-2, with D possibly TRBD2 on 7 matching bases. The V gene lost 0 bases and the J gene lost 8 bases, with 16 bases spanning the gap. The CDR3 is made up of 16 amino acids. Germline V lookup: CDR1 LGHNA, CDR2 YSLEER. The CDR3 loop reads CASSQDIGGALGELFF. The CDR3 DNA sequence: TGCGCCAGCAGCCAAGATATTGGGGGGGCGTTGGGGGAGCTGTTTTTT.

This clonotype was seen only a few times. The chain employs TRBV5-1 and TRBJ2-1; D gene unclear. This CDR3 contains 12 residues. Germline V gene lookup returns CDR1 SGHRS and CDR2 YFSETQ. Trimming removed 0 bases at V and 9 bases at J, with 7 bases between. This CDR3 reads CASSLESPEQFF. In DNA, the CDR3 is TGCGCCAGCAGCTTGGAAAGCCCTGAGCAGTTCTTC.

This clonotype occurred many times. V gene TRBV3-1 combines with J gene TRBJ2-2, with D unresolved. The CDR3 contains 13 residues. Per the germline V gene, CDR1 is LGHDT and CDR2 is YNNKEL (reference sequence). V dropped 4 bases and J dropped 6 bases, with 9 bases sitting between them. CDR3 residues: CASSPRSAGELFF. Here the CDR3 DNA reads TGTGCCAGCAGCCCCCGATCCGCCGGGGAGCTGTTTTTT. The full variable domain, rest sourced from reference TRBV3-1 and TRBJ2-2, is DTAVSQTPKYLVTQMGNDKSIKCEQNLGHDTMYWYKQDSKKFLKIMFSYNNKELIINETVPNRFSPKSPDKAHLNLHINSLELGDSAVYFCASSPRSAGELFFGEGSRLTVL.

This clonotype appeared a few times. The V and J genes are TRBV6-5 and TRBJ2-7; 8 positions match TRBD2. Germline values: CDR1 MNHEY, CDR2 SVGAGI. V dropped 2 bases and J dropped 0; count of bases not matched to a gene: 3. The CDR3 consists of 15 residues. This chain's CDR3 is CASSYGSGTSYEQYF. The DNA for the CDR3 is TGTGCCAGCAGTTACGGTAGCGGGACCTCCTACGAGCAGTACTTC.

The chain couples TRBV7-3 to TRBJ2-6; D is ambiguous. The germline V gene has CDR1 SGHTA and CDR2 FQGTGA. V lost 1 base to trimming and J lost 4 bases, with 8 bases between them. The CDR3 contains 15 residues. The CDR3 protein is CASSLIPWGANVLTF. CDR3 DNA sequence: TGTGCCAGCAGCTTAATACCGTGGGGGGCCAACGTCCTGACTTTC.

The chain is built from TRBV7-3 and TRBJ1-6; no firm D call. Germline V gives CDR1 SGHTA, CDR2 FQGTGA. Trimming shortened V by 1 base and J by 4 bases, and 8 bases separated the two germline ends. The CDR3 is 15 amino acids. Written as DNA, the CDR3 is TGTGCCAGCAGCTTAAAGCCCAATTATAATTCACCCCTCCACTTT. Amino acid sequence: CASSLKPNYNSPLHF.

A few counts support this clonotype. The V call is TRBV5-5, the J call TRBJ1-5, with D hard to call. V lost 0 bases, J lost 2 bases, and 9 bases lay in between. The CDR3 is 15 residues long. Germline CDR1 SGHKS, CDR2 YYEKEE (reference sequence). For the CDR3, the DNA is TGTGCCAGCAGCTTGGTTCAGTCCGGCAATCAGCCCCAGCATTTT. Translated, it gives CASSLVQSGNQPQHF.

In this sample, this clonotype turned up a few times. The CDR3 sequence is CASSVGEGGSPRRDEQFF. The CDR3 DNA is TGTGCCAGCAGCGTAGGAGAGGGTGGGTCTCCTCGGAGGGATGAGCAGTTCTTC. The chain employs TRBV9 and TRBJ2-1; D may be TRBD2 (6 bases). V was shortened by 0 bases and J by 8 bases, with 24 bases between the two germline ends. CDR1 is SGDLS, CDR2 YYNGEE, per germline. The CDR3 is 18 amino acids.

The gene calls are TRBV29-1 and TRBJ2-7; weak D call: TRBD1 (6 bases). With 6 bases removed from V and 2 bases from J, the gap between germline ends came to 17 bases. This CDR3 is 14 amino acids long. Germline CDR1 is SQVTM and CDR2 is ANQGSEA. CDR3 amino acids: CSVVGEQGPYEQYF. The CDR3 region has the DNA TGCAGCGTGGTTGGGGAGCAGGGGCCCTACGAGCAGTACTTC.

This clonotype was observed a handful of times. The V call is TRBV20-1, the J call TRBJ2-1; 9 bases are shared with TRBD2. V dropped 0 bases and J dropped 4; count of bases not matched to a gene: 7. Germline lookup yields CDR1 DFQATT and CDR2 SNEGSKA (reference sequence). The CDR3 consists of 16 residues. For the CDR3, the DNA is TGCAGTGCTAGAGATTTAGGACTAGCGAAGTACAATGAGCAGTTCTTC. This translates into CSARDLGLAKYNEQFF.

The chain carries TRBV20-1 and TRBJ2-3; D is ambiguous. The CDR3 covers 14 residues. In germline, CDR1 is DFQATT, CDR2 SNEGSKA (reference sequence). CDR3: CRASTGKVTDTQYF. In DNA form, the CDR3 reads TGCAGGGCCAGCACTGGGAAGGTCACAGATACGCAGTATTTT.

This clonotype has more than one count but fewer than ten. The CDR3 DNA reads as TGTGCCAGCGTCTCTAAATATGAGCAGTTCTTC. Residues: CASVSKYEQFF. This chain links TRBV5-6 with TRBJ2-1; no definite D call. V lost 7 bases, J lost 8 bases, and 10 bases lay in between. The CDR3 runs to 11 residues. CDR1 is SGHDT, CDR2 YYEEEE, per germline.

This clonotype has more than one count but fewer than ten. The V call is TRBV14, the J call TRBJ2-3, with 10 nucleotides matching TRBD2. Germline V CDR1 and CDR2: SGHDN, FVKESK. CDR3 length: 17 residues. The J segment lost 6 bases and the V segment lost 0 bases, leaving 9 bases of the junction unmatched. This chain's CDR3 is CASSQDGPGSGRDTQYF. The CDR3 DNA follows: TGTGCCAGCAGCCAAGATGGACCCGGTAGCGGGAGGGATACGCAGTATTTT.

This clonotype was detected a few times. V is TRBV6-1 and J is TRBJ2-6; D call uncertain. V lost 6 bases and J lost 2, with 5 bases in between. The germline V gene encodes CDR1 MNHNS and CDR2 SASEGT. The CDR3 has 13 residues. The DNA of the CDR3 is TGTGCCAGCAGAAGGGCTGGGGCCAACGTCCTGACTTTC. Amino acids: CASRRAGANVLTF.

The sample holds a few counts of this clonotype. The CDR3: CATRDTDTDTQYF. The CDR3 DNA reads as TGTGCCACCCGGGACACAGACACAGATACGCAGTATTTT. The chain has TRBV6-1 and TRBJ2-3; weak D call: TRBD1 (6 bases). This CDR3 region has 13 residues. With 10 bases removed from V and 2 bases from J, the gap between germline ends came to 13 bases. CDR1 MNHNS and CDR2 SASEGT come from the germline V gene.